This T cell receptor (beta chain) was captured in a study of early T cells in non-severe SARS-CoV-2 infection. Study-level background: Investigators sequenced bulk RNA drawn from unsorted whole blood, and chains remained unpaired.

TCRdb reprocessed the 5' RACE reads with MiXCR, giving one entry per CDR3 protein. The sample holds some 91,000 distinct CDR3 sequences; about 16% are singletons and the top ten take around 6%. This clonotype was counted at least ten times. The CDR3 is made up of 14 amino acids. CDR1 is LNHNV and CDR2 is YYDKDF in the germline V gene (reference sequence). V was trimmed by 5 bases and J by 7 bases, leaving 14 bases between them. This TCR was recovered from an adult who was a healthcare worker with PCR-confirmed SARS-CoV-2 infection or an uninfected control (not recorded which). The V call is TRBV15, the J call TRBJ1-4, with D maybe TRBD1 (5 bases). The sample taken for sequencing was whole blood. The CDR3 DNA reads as TGTGCCACCAGCTGGGCGCGGGGGGGTGAAAAACTGTTTTTT. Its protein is CATSWARGGEKLFF.